This T cell receptor (beta chain) comes out of a study of shared clonotypes between healthy human individuals. General study points: Naive subsets, compared against memory subsets, generally had larger estimated richness values.

Germline CDR1 reads SGHTA; CDR2 reads FQGNSA. J was trimmed by 5 bases and V by 1 base; bases with no gene match: 2. The CDR3 is made up of 15 amino acids. Sequencing used immunoSEQ multiplex PCR; TCRdb keeps in-frame clones, though not all of them. Of some 300,000 clones listed, roughly 70% were seen once; the top ten hold about 9.4%. This clone is a singleton in its sample. What it binds is unknown. What was sequenced was memory CD4+ T cells sorted from blood. Subset reported: CD45RA-negative fraction. The clonotype comes from a man between 25 and 39 years old in good health. The chain couples TRBV7-2 to TRBJ1-5; 10 bases line up with TRBD1. As DNA, the CDR3 is TGTGCCAGCAGCTTAGAGGGGACAGGGGATCAGCCCCAGCATTTT. Translating gives CASSLEGTGDQPQHF.